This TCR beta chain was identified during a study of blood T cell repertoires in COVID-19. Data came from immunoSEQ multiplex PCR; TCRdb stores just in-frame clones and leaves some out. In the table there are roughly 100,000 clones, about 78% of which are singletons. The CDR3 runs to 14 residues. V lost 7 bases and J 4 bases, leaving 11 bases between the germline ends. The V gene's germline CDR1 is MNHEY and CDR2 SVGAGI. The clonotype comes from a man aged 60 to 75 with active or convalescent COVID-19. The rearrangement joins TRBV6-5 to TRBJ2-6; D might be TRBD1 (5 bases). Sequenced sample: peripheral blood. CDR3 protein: CASTRARGANVLTF. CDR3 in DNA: TGTGCCAGCACCAGGGCGAGGGGGGCCAACGTCCTGACTTTC.